A selection of T cell receptor beta chains follows, all from one sample in a study of radiation and T cells in renal cell carcinoma. TCRdb's table, derived via immunoSEQ multiplex PCR, lists solely in-frame clones and lacks some. The sample holds 20,000 to 25,000 clones, more than 75% seen once. This specimen consisted of blood, obtained from a patient whose treatment included radiotherapy and nephrectomy. The receptors were gathered from a man aged 60 to 75 with renal cell carcinoma. The CDR3 runs from the conserved cysteine through the conserved F or W. D genes are given only for firm matches. Not every row has a clone size; where given, it reads once, few, many or a size class.

- | TRBJ2-3 | TRBV5-1 | - | TGCGCCAGCAGCTGGGCTAGCACAGATACGCAGTATTTT | CASSWASTDTQYF
once | TRBJ2-3 | TRBV18 | - | TGTGCCAGCTCACCCGGGCAGGTCGGAACAGATACGCAGTATTTT | CASSPGQVGTDTQYF
- | TRBJ2-1 | TRBV19 | - | TGTGCCAGTAGTATGGCTCAGGGTGTAACTCAGTTCTTC | CASSMAQGVTQFF
- | TRBJ2-3 | TRBV9 | TRBD2 | TGTGCCAGCAGCGGTCGAGCGGGAGGTCCTACAGATACGCAGTATTTT | CASSGRAGGPTDTQYF
- | TRBJ1-2 | TRBV30 | - | TGTGCCTGGAGCTCGGGTTCGGGGGTTCGTGGCTACACCTTC | CAWSSGSGVRGYTF
once | TRBJ2-1 | TRBV18 | - | TGTGCCAGCTCCCGAGAGATTGCGAGCTCCTACAATGAGCAGTTCTTC | CASSREIASSYNEQFF
- | TRBJ2-5 | TRBV5-1 | - | TGCGCCAGCAGCCCCCGATCTTACCGGGACTTGGGGGAGACCCAGTACTTC | CASSPRSYRDLGETQYF
- | TRBJ1-4 | TRBV7-9 | - | TGTGCCAGCAGCTTACGGATTAATGAAAAACTGTTTTTT | CASSLRINEKLFF
- | TRBJ2-2 | TRBV5-4 | TRBD2 | TGTGCCAGCAGCTTAGCGGGAGGGGCGTCACCCGGGGAGCTGTTTTTT | CASSLAGGASPGELFF
- | TRBJ2-1 | TRBV10-1 | TRBD2 | TGCGCCAGCAGTGAAATGAAGACTAGCGGGTCATACAATGAGCAGTTCTTC | CASSEMKTSGSYNEQFF
- | TRBJ2-5 | TRBV4-1 | TRBD1 | TGCGCCAGCAGCCAACTACAGGGGGAGGTCGGAGAGACCCAGTACTTC | CASSQLQGEVGETQYF
- | TRBJ1-2 | TRBV6-5 | - | TGTGCCAGCAGTGGACAGAGTCGGGGTGGCTACACCTTC | CASSGQSRGGYTF
- | TRBJ1-3 | TRBV19 | - | TGTGCCAGTAGACTCCGACCTGGAAACACCATATATTTT | CASRLRPGNTIYF
- | TRBJ2-7 | TRBV10-3 | - | TGTGCCATCGGAGGGGACACCTCCTACGAGCAGTACTTC | CAIGGDTSYEQYF
- | TRBJ2-1 | TRBV12-5 | TRBD2 | TGTAGTAGCCGGACTAGCGGCAACAATGAGCAGTTCTTC | CSSRTSGNNEQFF
- | TRBJ2-4 | TRBV5-5 | - | TGTGCCAGCAGCTTAAGTTTCCTCGGGGGAAACATTCAGTACTTC | CASSLSFLGGNIQYF
- | TRBJ2-1 | TRBV30 | - | TGTGCCTGGAGTGCCACGCAGAACAATGAGCAGTTCTTC | CAWSATQNNEQFF
- | TRBJ2-3 | TRBV7-3 | TRBD2 | TGTGCCAGCAGTGATCTAGCGGCCGGCACAGATACGCAGTATTTT | CASSDLAAGTDTQYF
- | TRBJ1-3 | TRBV19 | - | TGTGCCAGTAGAGTCCAGGGCTGGTCTGGAAACACCATATATTTT | CASRVQGWSGNTIYF